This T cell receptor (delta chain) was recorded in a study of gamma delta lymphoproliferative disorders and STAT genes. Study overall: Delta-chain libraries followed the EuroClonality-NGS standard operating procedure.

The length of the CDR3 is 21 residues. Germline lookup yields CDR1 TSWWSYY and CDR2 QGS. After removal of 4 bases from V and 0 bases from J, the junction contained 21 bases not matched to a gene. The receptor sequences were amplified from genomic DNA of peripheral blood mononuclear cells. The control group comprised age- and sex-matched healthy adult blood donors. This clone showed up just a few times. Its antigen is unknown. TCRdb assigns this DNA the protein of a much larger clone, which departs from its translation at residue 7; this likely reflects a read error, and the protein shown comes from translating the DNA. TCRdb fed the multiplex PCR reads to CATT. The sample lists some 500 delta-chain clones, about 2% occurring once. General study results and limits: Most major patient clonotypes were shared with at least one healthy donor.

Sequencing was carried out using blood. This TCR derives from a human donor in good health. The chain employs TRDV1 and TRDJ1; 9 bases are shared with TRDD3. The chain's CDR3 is CALGAPPLETGGTGYTDKLIF. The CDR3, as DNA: TGTGCTCTTGGGGCCCCCCCCCTTGAAACTGGGGGAACAGGGTACACCGATAAACTCATCTTT.